The 21 T cell receptor beta chains below come from one sample, sequenced in a study of T cell responses to AZD1222 COVID-19 vaccine. Assay: immunoSEQ multiplex PCR; the TCRdb copy retains only in-frame clones and omits some. The data hold more than 40,000 clones, with less than 95% observed a single time. The source material was peripheral blood, sampled 28 days after the second AZD1222 dose. The receptor set was obtained from an adult who received the AZD1222 COVID-19 vaccine.

In DNA form, the CDR3 reads TGTGCCAGCAGCGCAACGTCGACAGGCTCCTACGAGCAGTACTTC. Translation: CASSATSTGSYEQYF. The J gene is TRBJ2-7, the V gene TRBV11-2, with D perhaps TRBD1 (6 bases). The V end lost 5 bases, the J end lost 0 bases, and 14 bases lay between the germline ends. The CDR3 runs to 15 residues. Per the germline V gene, CDR1 is SGHAT and CDR2 is FQNNGV.

The rearrangement links TRBV7-9 to TRBJ1-2, with TRBD1 matching 11 bases. Germline trimming cut 5 bases from V and 6 bases from J; bases unmatched to any gene: 11. The CDR3 runs to 16 residues. Germline V gene data show CDR1 as SEHNR and CDR2 as FQNEAQ (reference sequence). The CDR3 region is CASSHGTGGRLDGYTF. In DNA form, the CDR3 reads TGTGCCAGCAGCCACGGGACAGGGGGGCGCTTAGATGGCTACACCTTC.

The V and J genes are TRBV12-5 and TRBJ1-2, with 7 positions matching TRBD1. Unmatched junction bases numbered 5, after V lost 5 bases and J lost 8 bases. CDR3 length: 12 residues. Per the germline V gene, CDR1 is LGHNT and CDR2 is FRNRAP. CDR3 sequence: CASGRNRGGYTF. CDR3 bases: TGTGCTAGTGGTCGCAACAGGGGCGGCTACACCTTC.

V usage is TRBV7-2 and J usage is TRBJ1-2, with D maybe TRBD1 (6 bases). Per the germline V gene, CDR1 is SGHTA and CDR2 is FQGNSA. Trimming cost V 4 bases and J 4 bases, with 13 bases left between them. The CDR3 has 14 residues. This chain's CDR3 is CASSSYQGSYGYTF. In nucleotides, the CDR3 is TGTGCCAGCAGCTCCTACCAGGGGTCCTATGGCTACACCTTC.

This chain connects TRBV4-1 to TRBJ1-1; D ambiguous. CDR3 length: 12 amino acids. Trimming left V 2 bases short and J 1 base short, with 2 bases between. Germline CDR1 and CDR2: MGHRA and YSYEKL. CDR3 bases: TGCGCCAGCAGCCAACCGAACACTGAAGCTTTCTTT. Encoded protein: CASSQPNTEAFF.

The chain has TRBV5-4 and TRBJ2-7, with 8 bases aligning to TRBD2. CDR1 is SGHNT and CDR2 is YYREEE in the germline V gene (reference sequence). After removal of 3 bases from V and 7 bases from J, the junction contained 12 bases not matched to a gene. The CDR3 covers 15 residues. The CDR3 reads CASSSSAGGRVEQYF. CDR3 DNA: TGTGCCAGCAGCTCGTCTGCGGGGGGTCGCGTGGAGCAGTACTTC.

The gene calls are TRBV29-1 and TRBJ2-3, with unresolved D. The CDR3 spans 13 residues. Per germline, CDR1 SQVTM and CDR2 ANQGSEA. The V and J ends lost 6 bases and 0 bases respectively, with 10 bases between them. CDR3 coding DNA: TGCAGCGTCAATGGGCAGAGCACAGATACGCAGTATTTT. Translating gives CSVNGQSTDTQYF.

The chain combines TRBV4-1 with TRBJ2-5; the match to TRBD2 covers 7 bases. After removal of 3 bases from V and 4 bases from J, the junction contained 8 bases not matched to a gene. The germline gives CDR1 MGHRA, CDR2 YSYEKL. This CDR3 is 15 amino acids long. DNA of the CDR3: TGCGCCAGCAGCCACGACGCGACTAGCCTAGAGACCCAGTACTTC. Translation: CASSHDATSLETQYF.

This chain joins TRBV5-1 and TRBJ1-6; 9 nucleotides match TRBD1. From germline, CDR1 is SGHRS and CDR2 YFSETQ. V shed 4 bases and J 10 bases; nucleotides not matched to a gene: 6. CDR3 length: 14 amino acids. CDR3 region: CASSTDRGKSPLHF. The CDR3, as DNA: TGCGCCAGCAGCACGGACAGGGGCAAATCACCCCTCCACTTT.

The chain recombines TRBV5-1 with TRBJ1-4; the match to TRBD1 covers 9 bases. The germline gives CDR1 SGHRS, CDR2 YFSETQ. This CDR3 spans 17 amino acids. V was clipped by 3 bases and J by 4 bases; unmatched bases: 10. The CDR3 loop reads CASSYGQGSTINEKLFF. The CDR3 region has the DNA TGCGCCAGCAGCTACGGACAGGGGTCCACTATTAATGAAAAACTGTTTTTT.

This clone was seen only once. V gene TRBV12-3 or TRBV12-4 combines with J gene TRBJ1-1; D ambiguous. The CDR3 has 13 amino acids. Trimming took 7 bases from V and 4 from J, leaving 13 bases between them. CDR3 coding DNA: TGTGCCAGCACCCTAGGGCCGGGCACTGAAGCTTTCTTT. The encoded protein is CASTLGPGTEAFF.

The chain is built from TRBV4-3 and TRBJ2-7; 14 bases line up with TRBD2. CDR3 length: 17 amino acids. The ends lost 3 bases at V and 5 bases at J; junction bases unmatched: 9. Germline lookup yields CDR1 LGHNA and CDR2 YSLEER. CDR3 coding DNA: TGCGCCAGCAGCCAGGCGTTCGGGGGACTAGCGGGGGACGAGCAGTACTTC. It translates to CASSQAFGGLAGDEQYF.

The chain couples TRBV6-5 to TRBJ1-1; no clear D gene. Trimming took 2 bases from V and 8 from J, leaving 15 bases between them. Germline assignment: CDR1 MNHEY and CDR2 SVGAGI. The CDR3 is 14 residues long. The chain's CDR3 is CASSYLRLGTEAFF. The CDR3 DNA is TGTGCCAGCAGTTACCTACGTCTTGGAACCGAAGCTTTCTTT.

The chain employs TRBV7-8 and TRBJ1-2; 8 bases map to TRBD1. The germline V gene has CDR1 SGHVS and CDR2 FQNEAQ. Losses at the gene ends were 2 bases for V and 5 bases for J; bases not matched to a gene: 4. There are 14 residues in the CDR3. CDR3 bases: TGTGCCAGCAGCTTAACGGACAGGGATTATGGCTACACCTTC. Translation gives CASSLTDRDYGYTF.

On this clone itself: Sequence at one end of the junction differs from germline and may be a read error. The chain uses TRBV6-5 and TRBJ1-1, with a weak D call TRBD1 (6 bases). Germline V gene sequence: CDR1 MNHEY, CDR2 SVGAGI. The CDR3 extends over 14 amino acids. The DNA for the CDR3 is TGTGCCAGCAGTAACTCCAGGGGAAAGACTGAAGCTTTCTTT. The encoded protein is CASSNSRGKTEAFF.

The chain uses TRBV9 and TRBJ2-2; D is unclear. V was cut by 6 bases and J by 8 bases, with 11 bases left in between. This CDR3 is built from 12 residues. Germline assignment: CDR1 SGDLS and CDR2 YYNGEE. CDR3 region: CASTKDPGELFF. The DNA of the CDR3 is TGTGCCAGCACCAAGGACCCGGGGGAGCTGTTTTTT.

The chain is built from TRBV21-1 and TRBJ1-5. TRBV21-1 has pseudogene status. The CDR3 contains 16 residues. Here the CDR3 DNA reads TGTGCCAGCAGCAACCATTTTTCTCCAAACAATCAGCCCCAGCATTTT. This gives the protein CASSNHFSPNNQPQHF.

This clone appeared once. This rearrangement joins TRBV19 to TRBJ1-2; TRBD1 matches at 8 bases. Per the germline V gene, CDR1 is LNHDA and CDR2 is SQIVND (reference sequence). CDR3 size: 11 residues. V dropped 11 bases and J dropped 8; count of bases not matched to a gene: 7. For the CDR3, the DNA is TGTGCCGGGAGGACAGGGATCGGCTACACCTTC. This gives the protein CAGRTGIGYTF. Full variable domain (remainder filled in from reference TRBV19 and TRBJ1-2): DGGITQSPKYLFRKEGQNVTLSCEQNLNHDAMYWYRQDPGQGLRLIYYSQIVNDFQKGDIAEGYSVSREKKESFPLTVTSAQKNPTAFYLCAGRTGIGYTFGSGTRLTVV.

The rearrangement uses TRBV6-2 or TRBV6-3 and TRBJ2-5; D is ambiguous. CDR1 is MNHEY and CDR2 is SVGEGT in the germline V gene. The CDR3 extends over 14 amino acids. V lost 5 bases and J 1 base, leaving 11 bases between the germline ends. The CDR3 nucleotides are TGTGCCAGCAGTGTCGGCCGGGTCCAAGAGACCCAGTACTTC. It is translated as CASSVGRVQETQYF.

This clone has more than one count but fewer than ten. The chain joins TRBV7-8 to TRBJ2-3, with 8 bases aligning to TRBD1. This CDR3 spans 16 amino acids. The junction had 4 bases not matched to a gene; V was cut back by 1 base and J by 1 base. CDR1 is SGHVS and CDR2 is FQNEAQ in the germline V gene. DNA of the CDR3: TGTGCCAGCAGCTTAGTGTCGGGACAGGGCACAGATACGCAGTATTTT. Residues: CASSLVSGQGTDTQYF.

The table lists this clone with a count of one. The rearrangement joins TRBV7-6 to TRBJ1-1; D remains unclear. V was shortened by 4 bases and J by 1 base, with 13 bases between the two germline ends. Germline CDR1 and CDR2: SGHVS and FNYEAQ. CDR3 length equals 15 residues. CDR3 bases: TGTGCCAGCAGCTCCCTTTCAGACCCGAACACTGAAGCTTTCTTT. This codes for CASSSLSDPNTEAFF.